This T cell receptor (beta chain) was found in a study of blood T cells in healthy people across ages. Whole-study findings and limits: A strong correlation was seen between TCR beta diversity and naive T cell percentage.

A second about 6 to 12 cycle PCR used barcoded and J-beta primers. Every cDNA was tagged by a template-switch adaptor with 12 random nucleotides. Each CDR3 protein gets one entry after TCRdb re-called the 5' RACE reads with MiXCR. The sample lists roughly 860,000 distinct CDR3 sequences; 62% were seen once. Isolating PBMCs gave at least 6 million of these cells per sample. On this clonotype itself: Its antigen remains unknown.

CDR3 length: 14 residues. Germline V gene data show CDR1 as SQVTM and CDR2 as ANQGSEA. V gave up 3 bases and J gave up 11 bases, with 22 bases separating them. The genes are TRBV29-1 and TRBJ2-5; perhaps TRBD1 as D (6 bases). The sequence derives from a man aged 25-40 years in good health. Sequencing input: blood. CDR3 in DNA: TGCAGCGTTGATTGGGCAGGGGAGAACAATGAGCAGTACTTC. Protein product: CSVDWAGENNEQYF.